What follows are 17 T cell receptor beta chains derived from one specimen sequenced in a study of shared clonotypes between healthy human individuals. Generated by immunoSEQ multiplex PCR, the TCRdb table keeps only in-frame clones and is missing some. The sample lists 400,000 to 600,000 clones, 60% to 80% occurring once. Sequencing used PBMCs. The receptors were gathered from a woman aged 40 to 55 in good health. Some clones in this sample may be carry-over from other donors' samples.

In this sample, this clone turned up a few times. The chain uses TRBV2 and TRBJ2-2; D possibly corresponds to TRBD2 (6 bases). The V end was cut by 5 bases, the J end by 6 bases, with 13 bases between. This CDR3 region has 14 residues. Germline lookup yields CDR1 SNHLY and CDR2 FYNNEI. The CDR3 region has the DNA TGTGCCAGCAGTCAGGGACTCCAGTCCGGGGAGCTGTTTTTT. Its translation: CASSQGLQSGELFF.

This chain connects TRBV5-1 to TRBJ2-1; 8 bases agree with TRBD2. Per germline, CDR1 SGHRS and CDR2 YFSETQ. CDR3 length: 16 amino acids. V shed 4 bases, J shed 6 bases, and the junction held 12 bases outside the gene matches. The DNA of the CDR3 is TGCGCCAGCAGCCGACCCACTAGCGGCGGTGGCAATGAGCAGTTCTTC. This codes for CASSRPTSGGGNEQFF.

The chain links TRBV25-1 to TRBJ2-3; 7 bases fit TRBD2. The CDR3 has 15 residues. The V and J ends lost 1 base and 0 bases, in that order; junction bases with no gene match: 1. Germline lookup yields CDR1 MGHDK and CDR2 SYGVNS. The CDR3 spells CASSEWGGSTDTQYF. Written as DNA, the CDR3 is TGTGCCAGCAGTGAATGGGGGGGGAGCACAGATACGCAGTATTTT.

This chain links TRBV25-1 with TRBJ1-2, with D unresolved. Germline V gene sequence: CDR1 MGHDK, CDR2 SYGVNS. With 4 bases removed from V and 4 bases from J, the gap between germline ends came to 7 bases. This CDR3 is 12 amino acids long. CDR3 sequence: CASSAGFYGYTF. CDR3 in DNA: TGTGCCAGCAGTGCGGGTTTCTATGGCTACACCTTC.

This chain links TRBV4-1 with TRBJ2-1, with 9 positions matching TRBD1. The germline gives CDR1 MGHRA, CDR2 YSYEKL. The CDR3 totals 16 residues. V gave up 4 bases and J gave up 1 base; unmatched junction bases: 5. The CDR3 bases are TGCGCCAGCAGCCGCCCCGGGACAGGGTCCTACAATGAGCAGTTCTTC. Its translation is CASSRPGTGSYNEQFF.

The CDR3 DNA reads as TGTGCCAGCAGTCCTTACAATGAGCAGTTCTTC. It specifies CASSPYNEQFF. The V and J genes are TRBV28 and TRBJ2-1; the D is unclear. This CDR3 is 11 amino acids long. Trimming took 5 bases from V and 4 from J, leaving 3 bases between them. Germline lookup yields CDR1 MDHEN and CDR2 SYDVKM.

The J gene is TRBJ2-2, the V gene TRBV7-6, with TRBD2 matching 11 bases. CDR3 size: 15 residues. The V gene's germline CDR1 is SGHVS and CDR2 FNYEAQ. The trim removed 2 bases at V and 6 bases at J, leaving 2 bases unmatched. CDR3 residues: CASSLKLAGAGELFF. The DNA of the CDR3 is TGTGCCAGCAGCTTAAAACTAGCGGGAGCCGGGGAGCTGTTTTTT.

This clone was seen only once. This chain uses TRBV7-2 with TRBJ2-1, with 13 bases lining up with TRBD2. Germline lookup yields CDR1 SGHTA and CDR2 FQGNSA. The CDR3 has 17 residues. Germline trimming cut 5 bases from V and 6 bases from J; bases unmatched to any gene: 10. The DNA of the CDR3 is TGTGCCAGCAGCCCCCAAGGACTAGCGGGAGACGGCAATGAGCAGTTCTTC. It codes for CASSPQGLAGDGNEQFF.

The rearrangement links TRBV7-9 to TRBJ1-2, with a weak D call TRBD1 (5 bases). Germline values: CDR1 SEHNR, CDR2 FQNEAQ (reference sequence). The CDR3 totals 13 residues. Trimming cost V 1 base and J 8 bases, with 11 bases left between them. The CDR3 DNA reads TGTGCCAGCAGCTTAGAAGACAGTTTCGGCTACACCTTC. Amino acid sequence: CASSLEDSFGYTF.

The chain joins TRBV7-6 to TRBJ2-1; a possible D gene is TRBD2 (6 bases). Germline CDR1 is SGHVS and CDR2 is FNYEAQ. The V end lost 1 base, the J end lost 2 bases, and 15 bases lay between the germline ends. The CDR3 is 17 amino acids. CDR3 loop: CASSLGQGGPTYNEQFF. Here the CDR3 DNA reads TGTGCCAGCAGCTTAGGGCAGGGAGGTCCCACCTACAATGAGCAGTTCTTC.

As for this clone: A much larger clone differs by one base, so this may be a read error. J is TRBJ2-7 and V is TRBV28; D not resolved. The CDR3 covers 11 residues. The germline gives CDR1 MDHEN, CDR2 SYDVKM. Trimming left V 6 bases short and J 0 bases short, with 3 bases between. CDR3 amino acids: CASRVSYEQYF. The CDR3 DNA sequence: TGTGCCAGCAGGGTCTCCTACGAGCAGTACTTC.

The chain joins TRBV7-3 to TRBJ2-2, with a weak D call TRBD1 (6 bases). Germline lookup yields CDR1 SGHTA and CDR2 FQGTGA. V lost 4 bases and J lost 3, with 9 bases in between. The CDR3 is 14 residues long. This CDR3 is CASSSGVYTGELFF. DNA of the CDR3: TGTGCCAGCAGCTCAGGGGTTTACACCGGGGAGCTGTTTTTT.

V gene TRBV15 combines with J gene TRBJ1-5, with 7 bases matching TRBD1. V shed 2 bases and J 4 bases; nucleotides not matched to a gene: 8. CDR1 LNHNV and CDR2 YYDKDF come from the germline V gene (reference sequence). The CDR3 consists of 16 residues. CDR3: CATSRRAGGGNQPQHF. The CDR3 coding sequence is TGTGCCACCAGCAGACGGGCAGGGGGTGGAAATCAGCCCCAGCATTTT.

This clone was observed a few times. V usage is TRBV6-6 and J usage is TRBJ2-1, with D perhaps TRBD1 (6 bases). The V end lost 7 bases, the J end lost 5 bases, and 15 bases lay between the germline ends. Germline-derived CDR1 and CDR2 are MNHNY and SVGAGI (reference sequence). This CDR3 spans 14 amino acids. CDR3 sequence: CASTKMDSHNEQFF. CDR3 DNA: TGTGCCAGCACCAAGATGGACAGTCACAATGAGCAGTTCTTC.

The rearrangement joins TRBV10-3 to TRBJ1-3; D may be TRBD1 (5 bases). The CDR3 has 14 amino acids. Germline V lookup: CDR1 ENHRY, CDR2 SYGVKD. The ends were cut back, 10 bases at V and 0 bases at J, with 13 bases in the middle. The CDR3 coding sequence is TGTGCCACCGGCGACAGCCACTCTGGAAACACCATATATTTT. Translating gives CATGDSHSGNTIYF.

V and J are TRBV4-1 and TRBJ2-4; 12 bases agree with TRBD2. In germline, CDR1 is MGHRA, CDR2 YSYEKL. After removal of 2 bases from V and 1 base from J, the junction contained 6 bases not matched to a gene. The length of the CDR3 is 18 residues. This CDR3 reads CASSQPTSGSWAKNIQYF. The CDR3 coding sequence is TGCGCCAGCAGCCAACCGACTAGCGGGAGTTGGGCCAAAAACATTCAGTACTTC.

This clone was seen more than once but under ten times. A read error is possible here, since a much larger clone lies one base away. The V and J genes are TRBV5-4 and TRBJ1-2; possible D gene TRBD1, 6 bases. Germline V gives CDR1 SGHNT, CDR2 YYREEE (reference sequence). V was cut by 2 bases and J by 3 bases, with 17 bases left in between. The CDR3 has 16 residues. The CDR3 reads CASSFGGAPLDYGYTF. CDR3 coding DNA: TGTGCCAGCAGCTTTGGGGGGGCCCCTCTTGACTATGGCTACACCTTC.